This T cell receptor beta chain was retrieved from a study of OX40 agonist ivuxolimab in advanced cancers. Background on the study: Subjects had a mean age of around 63 years, with a range of about 23 to 90; less than 90% were male. Previous treatment with anti-PD-1, anti-PD-L1 or anti-CTLA-4 therapy was allowed; less than 45% had received some.

Measured with immunoSEQ multiplex PCR; TCRdb has only the in-frame clones, and not every one. There are around 67,000 clones in the sample; 70% to 90% occur only once, and roughly 2% lies in the top ten. The CDR3 is 15 residues long. V lost 1 base to trimming and J lost 8 bases; unmatched junction nucleotides: 8. CDR1 is SGHRS, CDR2 YFSETQ, per germline. Study-wide findings and caveats: No antigen was identified for the clonally expanded peripheral T cells. The 0.1-3.0 mg/kg partial responders had among the lowest clonal expansion.

Concerning this clone: What it recognizes is unknown.

This clonotype originated in an adult with an advanced solid tumor such as melanoma, head and neck, liver or kidney cancer. The chain employs TRBV5-1 and TRBJ2-1; 8 bases align to TRBD2. The sample was CD4+ or CD8+ T cells sorted from blood, taken in a trial of the OX40 agonist ivuxolimab. CDR3 protein: CASSLSGGEWDEQFF. The CDR3 DNA reads TGCGCCAGCAGCTTGTCGGGAGGGGAGTGGGATGAGCAGTTCTTC.